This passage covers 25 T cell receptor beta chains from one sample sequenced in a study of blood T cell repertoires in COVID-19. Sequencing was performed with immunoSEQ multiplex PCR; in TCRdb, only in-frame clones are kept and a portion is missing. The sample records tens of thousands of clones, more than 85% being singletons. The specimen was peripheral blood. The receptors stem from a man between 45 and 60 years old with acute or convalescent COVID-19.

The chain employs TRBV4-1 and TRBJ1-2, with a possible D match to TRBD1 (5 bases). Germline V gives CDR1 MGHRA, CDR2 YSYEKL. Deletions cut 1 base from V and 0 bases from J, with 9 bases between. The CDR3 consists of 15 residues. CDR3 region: CASSQVTVPNYGYTF. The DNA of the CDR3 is TGCGCCAGCAGCCAAGTGACAGTTCCTAACTATGGCTACACCTTC.

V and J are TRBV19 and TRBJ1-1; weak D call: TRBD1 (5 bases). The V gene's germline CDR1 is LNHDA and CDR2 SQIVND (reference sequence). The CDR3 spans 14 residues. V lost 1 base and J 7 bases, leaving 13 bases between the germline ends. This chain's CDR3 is CASSIVNQGFEAFF. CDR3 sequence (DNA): TGTGCCAGTAGTATAGTAAACCAGGGATTTGAAGCTTTCTTT. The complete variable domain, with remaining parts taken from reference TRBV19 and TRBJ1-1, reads DGGITQSPKYLFRKEGQNVTLSCEQNLNHDAMYWYRQDPGQGLRLIYYSQIVNDFQKGDIAEGYSVSREKKESFPLTVTSAQKNPTAFYLCASSIVNQGFEAFFGQGTRLTVV.

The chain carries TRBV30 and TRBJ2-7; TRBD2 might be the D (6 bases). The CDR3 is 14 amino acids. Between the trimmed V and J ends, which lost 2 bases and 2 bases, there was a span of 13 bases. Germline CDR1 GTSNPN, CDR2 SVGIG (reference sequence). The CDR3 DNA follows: TGTGCCTGGAGTTTACTAGCTGACACCTACGAGCAGTACTTC. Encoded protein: CAWSLLADTYEQYF.

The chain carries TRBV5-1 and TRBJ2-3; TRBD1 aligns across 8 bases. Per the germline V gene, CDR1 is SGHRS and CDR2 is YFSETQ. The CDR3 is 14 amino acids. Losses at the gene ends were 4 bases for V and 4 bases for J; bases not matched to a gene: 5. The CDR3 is CASSAGQGADTQYF. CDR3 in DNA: TGCGCCAGCAGCGCCGGACAGGGCGCAGATACGCAGTATTTT.

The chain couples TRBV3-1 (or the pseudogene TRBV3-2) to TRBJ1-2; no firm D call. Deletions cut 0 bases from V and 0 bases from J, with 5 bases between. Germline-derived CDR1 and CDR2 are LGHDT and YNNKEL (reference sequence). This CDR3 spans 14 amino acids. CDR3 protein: CASSQDAANYGYTF. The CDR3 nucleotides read TGTGCCAGCAGCCAAGATGCAGCTAACTATGGCTACACCTTC.

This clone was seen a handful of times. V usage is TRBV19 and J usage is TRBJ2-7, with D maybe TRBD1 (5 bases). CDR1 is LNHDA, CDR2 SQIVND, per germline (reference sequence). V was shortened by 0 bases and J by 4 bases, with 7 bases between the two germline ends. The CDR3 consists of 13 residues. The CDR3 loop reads CASSIETAYEQYF. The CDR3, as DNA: TGTGCCAGTAGTATAGAGACAGCTTACGAGCAGTACTTC.

CDR3 nucleotides: TGTGCCAGCAGCGGGACAGGGTTTGGACAGCCCCAGCATTTT. Amino acids: CASSGTGFGQPQHF. This chain joins TRBV2 and TRBJ1-5; TRBD1 matches at 9 bases. J gave up 7 bases and V 6 bases, and 7 bases lay outside the gene matches. Per germline, CDR1 SNHLY and CDR2 FYNNEI. CDR3 length: 14 amino acids.

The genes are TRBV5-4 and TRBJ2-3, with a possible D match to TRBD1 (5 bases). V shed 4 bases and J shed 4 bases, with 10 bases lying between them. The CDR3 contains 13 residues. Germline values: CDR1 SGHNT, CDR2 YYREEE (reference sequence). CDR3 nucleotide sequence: TGTGCCAGCAGCCAGGAACAGGCAGATACGCAGTATTTT. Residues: CASSQEQADTQYF.

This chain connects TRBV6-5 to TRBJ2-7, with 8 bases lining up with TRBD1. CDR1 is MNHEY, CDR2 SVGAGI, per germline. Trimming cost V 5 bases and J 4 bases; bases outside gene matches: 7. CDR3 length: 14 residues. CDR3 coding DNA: TGTGCCAGCAGTATTGGCAGGGGGCAGTACGAGCAGTACTTC. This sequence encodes CASSIGRGQYEQYF.

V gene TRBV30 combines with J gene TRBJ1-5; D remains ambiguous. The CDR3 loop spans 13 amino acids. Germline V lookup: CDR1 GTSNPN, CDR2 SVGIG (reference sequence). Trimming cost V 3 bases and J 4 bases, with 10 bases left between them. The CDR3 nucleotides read TGTGCCTGGAGCTACGACACAAATCAGCCCCAGCATTTT. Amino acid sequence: CAWSYDTNQPQHF.

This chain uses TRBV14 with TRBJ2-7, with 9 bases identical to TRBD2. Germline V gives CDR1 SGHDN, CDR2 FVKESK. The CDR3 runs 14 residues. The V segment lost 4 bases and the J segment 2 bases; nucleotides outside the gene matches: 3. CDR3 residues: CASSLLAGTYEQYF. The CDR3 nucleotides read TGTGCCAGCAGCCTTCTAGCGGGGACCTACGAGCAGTACTTC.

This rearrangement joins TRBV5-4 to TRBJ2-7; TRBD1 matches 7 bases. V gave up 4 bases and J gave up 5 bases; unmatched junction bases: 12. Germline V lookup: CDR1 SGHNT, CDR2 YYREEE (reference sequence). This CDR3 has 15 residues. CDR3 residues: CASSPAPGGFNEQYF. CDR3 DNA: TGTGCCAGCAGCCCCGCCCCAGGGGGATTCAACGAGCAGTACTTC. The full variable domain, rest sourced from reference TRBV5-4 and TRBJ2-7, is ETGVTQSPTHLIKTRGQQVTLRCSSQSGHNTVSWYQQALGQGPQFIFQYYREEENGRGNFPPRFSGLQFPNYSSELNVNALELDDSALYLCASSPAPGGFNEQYFGPGTRLTVT.

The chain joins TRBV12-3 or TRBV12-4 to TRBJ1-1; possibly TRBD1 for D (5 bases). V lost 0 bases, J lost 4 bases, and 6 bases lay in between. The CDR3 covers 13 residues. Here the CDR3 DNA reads TGTGCCAGCAGTTTAGCCCAGGGCACTGAAGCTTTCTTT. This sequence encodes CASSLAQGTEAFF.

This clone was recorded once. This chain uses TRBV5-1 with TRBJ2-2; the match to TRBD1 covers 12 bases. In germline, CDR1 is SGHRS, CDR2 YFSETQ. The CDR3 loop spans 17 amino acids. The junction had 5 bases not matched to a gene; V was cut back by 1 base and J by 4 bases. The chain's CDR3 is CASSLPGTGGLTGELFF. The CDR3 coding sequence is TGCGCCAGCAGCTTGCCGGGGACAGGGGGCCTCACCGGGGAGCTGTTTTTT. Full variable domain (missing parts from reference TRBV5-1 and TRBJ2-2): KAGVTQTPRYLIKTRGQQVTLSCSPISGHRSVSWYQQTPGQGLQFLFEYFSETQRNKGNFPGRFSGRQFSNSRSEMNVSTLELGDSALYLCASSLPGTGGLTGELFFGEGSRLTVL.

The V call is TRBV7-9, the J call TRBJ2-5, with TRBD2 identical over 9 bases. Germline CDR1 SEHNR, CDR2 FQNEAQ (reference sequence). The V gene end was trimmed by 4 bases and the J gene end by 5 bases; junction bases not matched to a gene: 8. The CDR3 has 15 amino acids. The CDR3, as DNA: TGTGCCAGCAGCTGGGGCGGGGGGGCGGAGGAGACCCAGTACTTC. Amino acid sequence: CASSWGGGAEETQYF.

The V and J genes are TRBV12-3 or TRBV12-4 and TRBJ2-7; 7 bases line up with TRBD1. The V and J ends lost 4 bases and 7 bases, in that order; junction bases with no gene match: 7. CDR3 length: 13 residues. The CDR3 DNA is TGTGCCAGCAGTTGGGACAGAAAGGGAGAGCAGTACTTC. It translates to CASSWDRKGEQYF.

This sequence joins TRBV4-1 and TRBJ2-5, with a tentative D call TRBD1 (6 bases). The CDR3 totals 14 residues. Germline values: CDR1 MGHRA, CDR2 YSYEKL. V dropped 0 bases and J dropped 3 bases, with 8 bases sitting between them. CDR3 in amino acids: CASSQEGAEETQYF. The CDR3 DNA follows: TGCGCCAGCAGCCAAGAGGGGGCTGAAGAGACCCAGTACTTC.

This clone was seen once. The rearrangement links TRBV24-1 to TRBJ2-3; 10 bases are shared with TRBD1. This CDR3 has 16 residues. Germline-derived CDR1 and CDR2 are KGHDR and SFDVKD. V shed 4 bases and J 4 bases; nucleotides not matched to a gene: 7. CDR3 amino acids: CATSDRLGTGADTQYF. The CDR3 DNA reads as TGTGCCACCAGTGACCGCCTCGGGACAGGGGCAGATACGCAGTATTTT.

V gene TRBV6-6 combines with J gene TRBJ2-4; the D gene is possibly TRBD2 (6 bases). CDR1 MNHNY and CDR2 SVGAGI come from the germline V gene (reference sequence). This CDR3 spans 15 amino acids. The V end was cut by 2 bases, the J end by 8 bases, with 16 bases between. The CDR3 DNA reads TGTGCCAGCAGTTACGAACCGGGGGTGGAGGACATTCAGTACTTC. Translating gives CASSYEPGVEDIQYF.

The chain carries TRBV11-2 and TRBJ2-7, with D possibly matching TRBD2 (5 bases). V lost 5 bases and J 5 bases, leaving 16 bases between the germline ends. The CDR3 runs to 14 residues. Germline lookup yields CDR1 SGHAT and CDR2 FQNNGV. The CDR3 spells CASSTLVLGDEQYF. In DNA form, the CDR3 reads TGTGCCAGCAGCACATTAGTTCTCGGGGACGAGCAGTACTTC. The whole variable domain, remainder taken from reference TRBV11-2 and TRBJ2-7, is EAGVAQSPRYKIIEKRQSVAFWCNPISGHATLYWYQQILGQGPKLLIQFQNNGVVDDSQLPKDRFSAERLKGVDSTLKIQPAKLEDSAVYLCASSTLVLGDEQYFGPGTRLTVT.

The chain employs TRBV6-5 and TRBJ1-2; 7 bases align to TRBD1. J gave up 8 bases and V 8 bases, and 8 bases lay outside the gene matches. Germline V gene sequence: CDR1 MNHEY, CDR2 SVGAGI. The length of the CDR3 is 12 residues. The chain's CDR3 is CASGVQGLGYTF. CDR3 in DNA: TGTGCCAGCGGGGTACAGGGGTTAGGCTACACCTTC.

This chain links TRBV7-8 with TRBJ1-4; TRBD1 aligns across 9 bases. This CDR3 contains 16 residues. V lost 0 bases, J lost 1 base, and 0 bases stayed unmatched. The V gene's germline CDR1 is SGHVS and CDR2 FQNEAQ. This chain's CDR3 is CASSLADRGTNEKLFF. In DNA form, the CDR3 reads TGTGCCAGCAGCTTAGCGGACAGGGGAACTAATGAAAAACTGTTTTTT.

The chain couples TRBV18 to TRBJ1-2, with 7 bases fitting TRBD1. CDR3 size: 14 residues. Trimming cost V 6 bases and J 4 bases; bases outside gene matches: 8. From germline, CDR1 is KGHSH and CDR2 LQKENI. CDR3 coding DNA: TGTGCCAGCTCGCCAAACCGGGACAGCTATGGCTACACCTTC. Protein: CASSPNRDSYGYTF.

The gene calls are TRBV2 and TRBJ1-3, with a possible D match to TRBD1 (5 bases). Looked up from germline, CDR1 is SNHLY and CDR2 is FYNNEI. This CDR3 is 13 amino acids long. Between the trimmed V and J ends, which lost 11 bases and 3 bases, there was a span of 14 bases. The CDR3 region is CARWGVNGNTIYF. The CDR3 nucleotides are TGTGCCCGTTGGGGGGTGAATGGAAACACCATATATTTT.

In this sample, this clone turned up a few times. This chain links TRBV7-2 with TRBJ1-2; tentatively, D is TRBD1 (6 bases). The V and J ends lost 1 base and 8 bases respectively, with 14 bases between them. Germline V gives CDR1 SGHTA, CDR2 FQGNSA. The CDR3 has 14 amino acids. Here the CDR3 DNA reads TGTGCCAGCAGCTTAGATATCCAGGGGCGAGGCTACACCTTC. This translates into CASSLDIQGRGYTF.